The clone carrying this T cell receptor beta chain has more than one count but fewer than ten. No antigen is known for it. CDR3 length: 13 amino acids. CDR1 and CDR2 (germline): MNHEY, SVGAGI. V was trimmed by 6 bases and J by 3 bases, leaving 6 bases between them. Vbeta (60) and Jbeta (13) primers were used in the PCR. Measured with immunoSEQ multiplex PCR; TCRdb has only the in-frame clones, and not every one. The data show 150,000 to 200,000 clones, with 68% seen just once and roughly 1.4% held by the top ten. This specimen comes from a study of cytomegalovirus exposure and HLA in healthy donors. At the level of the study: A preliminary data release comprised roughly 85 million unique TCRs obtained from HLA-typed donors.

General study points: The study had only CMV serostatus as immune exposure information. A later analysis found common viral pathogens apparently linked to several of the most significant clusters.

The source material was PBMCs. The J gene is TRBJ2-6, the V gene TRBV6-5; a possible D gene is TRBD1 (6 bases). The clonotype comes from a man in his fifties or sixties in good health and CMV-seronegative. CDR3 sequence: CASRDSGANVLTF. DNA of the CDR3: TGTGCCAGCAGGGACAGTGGGGCCAACGTCCTGACTTTC.